The 19 T cell receptor beta chains in this list originate from one sample, sequenced in a study of blood T cells in healthy people across ages. A second PCR of 7 to 11 cycles used a sample-barcoded 5' primer and a J-beta primer mix. TCRdb re-analysed the 5' RACE reads in MiXCR, keeping a single row per CDR3 protein. This sample has about 580,000 distinct CDR3 sequences; roughly 48% occur once, and the top ten carry around 23%. The specimen sequenced was blood. Receptor source: a man aged 80 or over in good health.

This chain links TRBV4-3 with TRBJ2-3; D might be TRBD2 (6 bases). V was clipped by 3 bases and J by 4 bases, with 11 bases between them. CDR3 length equals 14 residues. CDR1 LGHNA and CDR2 YSLEER come from the germline V gene. The CDR3 DNA reads TGCGCCAGCAGCCAGGGAATAGCGGCAGATACGCAGTATTTT. The encoded protein is CASSQGIAADTQYF.

The rearrangement uses TRBV6-1 and TRBJ2-5; 11 positions match TRBD2. Per germline, CDR1 MNHNS and CDR2 SASEGT. V was clipped by 6 bases and J by 2 bases; unmatched bases: 5. This CDR3 has 15 residues. This chain's CDR3 is CASRALAGVQETQYF. In DNA, the CDR3 is TGTGCCAGCAGAGCACTAGCGGGAGTTCAAGAGACCCAGTACTTC.

This clonotype was recorded a few times. V and J are TRBV27 and TRBJ2-5, with TRBD2 identical over 10 bases. V was pared by 6 bases and J by 5 bases, with 6 bases of the junction left unmatched. Per the germline V gene, CDR1 is MNHEY and CDR2 is SMNVEV (reference sequence). The length of the CDR3 is 14 residues. CDR3: CASSASGSRETQYF. CDR3 DNA: TGTGCCAGCAGCGCTAGCGGGAGTAGGGAGACCCAGTACTTC.

This clonotype was observed at least ten times. The chain uses TRBV29-1 and TRBJ2-6, with unresolved D. Trimming removed 0 bases at V and 0 bases at J, with 12 bases between. CDR1 and CDR2 (germline): SQVTM, ANQGSEA. The CDR3 spans 17 residues. The CDR3 spells CSVEDRFSYSGANVLTF. DNA of the CDR3: TGCAGCGTTGAAGATCGTTTCAGCTACTCTGGGGCCAACGTCCTGACTTTC.

V is TRBV18 and J is TRBJ1-5; D is perhaps TRBD1 (6 bases). Germline lookup yields CDR1 KGHSH and CDR2 LQKENI. V shed 3 bases and J shed 3 bases, with 9 bases lying between them. This CDR3 region has 14 residues. CDR3 bases: TGTGCCAGCTCACCTACAGGGAACAATCAGCCCCAGCATTTT. It codes for CASSPTGNNQPQHF.

This clonotype was seen only a few times. The CDR3 loop reads CASSQDIGTGGTEAFF. CDR3 nucleotide sequence: TGTGCCAGCAGCCAAGATATTGGGACAGGGGGAACTGAAGCTTTCTTT. V usage is TRBV4-2 and J usage is TRBJ1-1; 11 bases are a match to TRBD1. Germline assignment: CDR1 LGHNA and CDR2 YNFKEQ. The V and J ends lost 0 bases and 5 bases, in that order; junction bases with no gene match: 5. The CDR3 runs to 16 residues.

The chain combines TRBV6-2 or TRBV6-3 with TRBJ2-5; D is possibly TRBD1 or TRBD2 (5 bases each). Germline V gene sequence: CDR1 MNHEY, CDR2 SVGEGT. This CDR3 comprises 17 residues. The ends were cut back, 1 base at V and 2 bases at J, with 17 bases in the middle. CDR3: CASSYLLRDALQETQYF. DNA for the CDR3: TGTGCCAGCAGTTACTTACTCCGGGACGCACTTCAAGAGACCCAGTACTTC.

A note on this clonotype: This sequence may be a read error, since a much larger clone differs from it by one base. The gene calls are TRBV7-9 and TRBJ2-1, with 9 bases fitting TRBD1. Germline lookup yields CDR1 SEHNR and CDR2 FQNEAQ (reference sequence). The CDR3 extends over 14 amino acids. V shed 5 bases and J 6 bases; nucleotides not matched to a gene: 5. The CDR3, as DNA: TGTGCCAGCAGCATCAGACAGGGGGTCAATGAGCAGTTCTTC. Its translation is CASSIRQGVNEQFF.

The chain employs TRBV7-2 and TRBJ2-3; D possibly corresponds to TRBD2 (6 bases). CDR1 is SGHTA, CDR2 FQGNSA, per germline. The CDR3 spans 15 residues. V was clipped by 5 bases and J by 1 base, with 13 bases between them. CDR3 in amino acids: CASSQASERTDTQYF. As DNA, the CDR3 is TGTGCCAGCAGCCAGGCTAGCGAACGCACAGATACGCAGTATTTT.

The J gene is TRBJ2-5, the V gene TRBV7-2; D gene ambiguous. The CDR3 totals 14 residues. The V end was cut by 1 base, the J end by 0 bases, with 6 bases between. Germline-derived CDR1 and CDR2 are SGHTA and FQGNSA. CDR3 sequence: CASSLGPDQETQYF. CDR3 DNA: TGTGCCAGCAGCTTAGGGCCGGACCAAGAGACCCAGTACTTC. The full variable domain, rest sourced from reference TRBV7-2 and TRBJ2-5, is GAGVSQSPSNKVTEKGKDVELRCDPISGHTALYWYRQSLGQGLEFLIYFQGNSAPDKSGLPSDRFSAERTGGSVSTLTIQRTQQEDSAVYLCASSLGPDQETQYFGPGTRLLVL.

This chain connects TRBV5-1 to TRBJ2-1; D remains unclear. Trimming removed 4 bases at V and 0 bases at J, with 17 bases between. Germline V gene sequence: CDR1 SGHRS, CDR2 YFSETQ. The CDR3 totals 17 residues. The CDR3 here is CASSGPMRLSSYNEQFF. The CDR3 DNA reads as TGCGCCAGCAGCGGCCCCATGAGGCTAAGCTCCTACAATGAGCAGTTCTTC.

This rearrangement joins TRBV7-8 to TRBJ2-1, with D perhaps matching TRBD1 or TRBD2 (5 bases each). The J call is uncertain, as TRBJ2-7 better fits the DNA end. CDR3 length: 14 amino acids. Germline lookup yields CDR1 SGHVS and CDR2 FQNEAQ. This CDR3 reads CASSPFMGVHEQYF. In nucleotides, the CDR3 is TGTGCCAGCAGCCCCTTTATGGGGGTGCATGAGCAGTACTTC.

This clonotype was recorded only once. The chain uses TRBV7-6 and TRBJ2-7; the D call may be TRBD1 or TRBD2 (5 bases each). Trimming shortened V by 0 bases and J by 4 bases, and 13 bases separated the two germline ends. CDR1 and CDR2 (germline): SGHVS, FNYEAQ. The CDR3 has 15 amino acids. DNA of the CDR3: TGTGCCAGCAGCTTAGCGATGGGACCGAATTACGAGCAGTACTTC. Protein sequence: CASSLAMGPNYEQYF.

This clonotype was recorded at least ten times. This rearrangement joins TRBV6-5 to TRBJ1-2; D is undetermined. Germline CDR1 is MNHEY and CDR2 is SVGAGI. The V gene lost 3 bases and the J gene lost 4 bases, with 6 bases spanning the gap. The CDR3 contains 12 residues. CDR3 nucleotide sequence: TGTGCCAGCAGTTATTCGGGCTATGGCTACACCTTC. It codes for CASSYSGYGYTF.

This clonotype was picked up a small number of times. This rearrangement joins TRBV2 to TRBJ2-5; D gene uncertain. V lost 0 bases to trimming and J lost 5 bases, with 13 bases between them. Germline V lookup: CDR1 SNHLY, CDR2 FYNNEI. This CDR3 has 15 amino acids. The CDR3 sequence is CASSEAIGSRETQYF. The DNA for the CDR3 is TGTGCCAGCAGTGAAGCTATTGGCAGCAGGGAGACCCAGTACTTC.

This clonotype was detected only a few times. The CDR3 region has the DNA TGTGCCATCAGAATCAGCGGGGGATACACAGATACGCAGTATTTT. Translating it yields CAIRISGGYTDTQYF. The J gene is TRBJ2-3, the V gene TRBV10-3, with 8 bases identical to TRBD2. Trimming took 6 bases from V and 2 from J; bases not matched to a gene: 7. CDR1 and CDR2 from the germline V gene are ENHRY and SYGVKD. The CDR3 has 15 amino acids.

The sample holds a few counts of this clonotype. This chain links TRBV3-1 with TRBJ2-3; possible D gene TRBD1, 6 bases. Trimming took 6 bases from V and 0 from J, leaving 10 bases between them. Germline-derived CDR1 and CDR2 are LGHDT and YNNKEL (reference sequence). The CDR3 is 14 amino acids. The CDR3 reads CASSQGWSTDTQYF. As DNA, the CDR3 is TGTGCCAGCAGTCAGGGGTGGAGCACAGATACGCAGTATTTT.

This chain links TRBV25-1 with TRBJ2-7; D is unclear. Germline V lookup: CDR1 MGHDK, CDR2 SYGVNS. The germline V and J ends were trimmed by 3 bases and 0 bases, with 9 bases remaining between them. This CDR3 comprises 14 residues. The DNA of the CDR3 is TGTGCCAGCAGTGACACGTGCAGCTCCTACGAGCAGTACTTC. Protein: CASSDTCSSYEQYF.

The rearrangement uses TRBV3-1 and TRBJ2-2; 8 positions match TRBD2. There are 16 residues in the CDR3. Trimming cost V 1 base and J 5 bases; bases outside gene matches: 6. The V gene's germline CDR1 is LGHDT and CDR2 YNNKEL (reference sequence). The CDR3 sequence is CASSQAPGGRTGELFF. CDR3 sequence (DNA): TGTGCCAGCAGCCAAGCCCCGGGGGGGCGAACCGGGGAGCTGTTTTTT.